The rows below give T cell receptor beta chains drawn from one sample of a study of blood T cell repertoires in COVID-19. Clones were read by immunoSEQ multiplex PCR, and TCRdb kept only the in-frame ones, dropping some. The sample lists 300,000 to 400,000 clones, 75% to 90% seen once, with more than 5% in the top ten. Sequencing used PBMCs or T cells enriched from blood (not recorded which). The receptors come from a man younger than 45 who had recovered from COVID-19. The CDR3 runs from the conserved cysteine through the conserved F or W. D genes are given only for firm matches. Rows give clone size only sometimes, using once, few, many, or a class for an expanded clone.

d_call clone_size j_call v_call cdr3_nt cdr3_aa
TRBD2 NA TRBJ2-5 TRBV7-2 TGTGCCAGCAGCTTGGCTAGCGGGGGGGGGACCCAGTACTTC CASSLASGGGTQYF
TRBD1 NA TRBJ2-3 TRBV5-1 TGCGCCAGCAGCTTCGCCCAAACAGGGGACCCACGCCCAGATACGCAGTATTTT CASSFAQTGDPRPDTQYF
NA once TRBJ2-3 TRBV9 TGTGCCAGCAGCGACCCGGGGGATACGCAGTATTTT CASSDPGDTQYF
TRBD1 NA TRBJ1-4 TRBV4-1 TGCGCCAGCAGCCAAGTCCAACAGGGGTGGGACGGAAAACTGTTTTTT CASSQVQQGWDGKLFF
NA once TRBJ2-7 TRBV5-1 TGCGCCAGCAGGCCCCTTCCGGGAGCCTACGAGCAGTACTTC CASRPLPGAYEQYF
NA NA TRBJ1-3 TRBV28 TGTGCCAGCAGTTTACAACTGACAGCTGGAAACACCATATATTTT CASSLQLTAGNTIYF
TRBD2 NA TRBJ2-1 TRBV27 TGTGCCAGCAGTTTACTACTAGCGGGGGGTCCGTCCAATGAGCAGTTCTTC CASSLLLAGGPSNEQFF
NA NA TRBJ1-2 TRBV5-5 TGTGCCAGCAGCTTGGGCCAGAGAGCGACCCTCCCTTACTTC CASSLGQRATLPYF
NA NA TRBJ1-1 TRBV6-4 TGTGCCAGCAGTGAGACTTACCATCACACTGAAGCTTTCTTT CASSETYHHTEAFF
NA NA TRBJ1-5 TRBV28 TGTGCCAGCAGGCTGGCAGGGGGCAATCAGCCCCAGCATTTT CASRLAGGNQPQHF
NA NA TRBJ2-3 TRBV5-1 TGCGCCAGCAGACGAGGGACTTCCGACGCAGATACGCAGTATTTT CASRRGTSDADTQYF
NA NA TRBJ1-3 TRBV5-4 TGTGCCAGCAGCTTTGCGGATTATGGAAACACCATATATTTT CASSFADYGNTIYF
TRBD1 once TRBJ1-1 TRBV27 TGTGCCAGCAGTTTATCCCGGACAGGGTTGAGAGACACTGAAGCTTTCTTT CASSLSRTGLRDTEAFF
NA NA TRBJ2-5 TRBV21-1 TGTGCCAGCAGACCACAGGGACGGGAGACCCAGTACTTC CASRPQGRETQYF
TRBD1 NA TRBJ1-4 TRBV5-1 TGCGCCAGCAGCGCGACAGGGGGAACTAATGAAAAACTGTTTTTT CASSATGGTNEKLFF
TRBD1 NA TRBJ2-7 TRBV7-9 TGTGCCAGCAGCCCGGGACAGGGCACCTACGAGCAGTACTTC CASSPGQGTYEQYF
TRBD1 NA TRBJ2-7 TRBV19 TGTGCCAGTAGTAGAGACAGGGGCTACGAGCAGTACTTC CASSRDRGYEQYF
NA NA TRBJ1-3 TRBV11-2 TGTGCCAGCAGCCCGACTTCAGGGGCTGGAAACACCATATATTTT CASSPTSGAGNTIYF
NA NA TRBJ1-4 TRBV3-1/TRBV3-2 TGTGCCACCCGAAACAACAGGGTTAAAGAAAAACTGTTTTTT CATRNNRVKEKLFF
NA NA TRBJ1-4 TRBV5-6 TGTGCCAGCAGCTTGGCGGGTTTGAAACTGTTTTTT CASSLAGLKLFF
TRBD1 NA TRBJ1-4 TRBV5-1 TGCGCCAGCAGCCGGGGACAGAGGGATGAAAAACTGTTTTTT CASSRGQRDEKLFF
NA NA TRBJ1-1 TRBV7-2 TGTGCCAGCAGCTTAGCGGACTTCGGATTCACTGAAGCTTTCTTT CASSLADFGFTEAFF
NA NA TRBJ1-2 TRBV29-1 TGCAGCGTTGAAACAGGCTCGGGCGGCTACACCTTC CSVETGSGGYTF
NA NA TRBJ1-4 TRBV7-6 TGTGCCAGCAGCTTAGGCCCTATGGGTTGGCGGGGGACCACTGCAACTAATGAAAAACTGTTTTTT CASSLGPMGWRGTTATNEKLFF
NA NA TRBJ1-4 TRBV9 TGTGCCAGCAGCCGGGCGGGGGTTAGCGAAAAACTGTTTTTT CASSRAGVSEKLFF
TRBD1 NA TRBJ1-2 TRBV7-9 TGTGCCAGCAGCGTCCCGGGACAGGGAAAGGTGGGCTACACCTTC CASSVPGQGKVGYTF
TRBD1 NA TRBJ1-1 TRBV2 TGTGCCAGCAGATATACAGGGGGCCTCGTTTTCTTT CASRYTGGLVFF
NA NA TRBJ1-2 TRBV7-9 TGTGCCAGCGGACAGCCACCGATGGACTATGGCTACACCTTC CASGQPPMDYGYTF
NA NA TRBJ1-2 TRBV27 TGTGCCAGCAGTTCAACGCGGAACTATGGCTACACCTTC CASSSTRNYGYTF
TRBD2 NA TRBJ2-3 TRBV7-3 TGTGCCAGCAGCTTCTTAGCGGGGGGCGGCACAGATACGCAGTATTTT CASSFLAGGGTDTQYF
NA NA TRBJ1-1 TRBV29-1 TGCAGCGAAAAACAGGGAAACACTGAAGCTTTCTTT CSEKQGNTEAFF
TRBD1 NA TRBJ1-4 TRBV5-5 TGTGCCAGCAGCTTGGAGGGACAGGGGGATGAAAAACTGTTTTTT CASSLEGQGDEKLFF
TRBD2 NA TRBJ2-5 TRBV9 TGTGCCAGCAGCCCCTCGACTAGCTCGGAGACCCAGTACTTC CASSPSTSSETQYF
NA NA TRBJ2-1 TRBV28 TGTGCCAGCAGTTTATGGCCCGGGCAGGACGGGGACACACACAATGAGCAGTTCTTC CASSLWPGQDGDTHNEQFF
NA NA TRBJ1-1 TRBV4-1 TGCGCCAGCAGCCACAGCGGGGGCACTGAAGCTTTCTTT CASSHSGGTEAFF
TRBD1 NA TRBJ2-5 TRBV5-1 TGCGCCAGCAGAAGTGGACAGGGCAGGGAGACCCAGTACTTC CASRSGQGRETQYF
NA NA TRBJ2-7 TRBV10-3 TGTGCCATCAGCCTACTCGTACAGGGTAAATACGAGCAGTACTTC CAISLLVQGKYEQYF
TRBD1 NA TRBJ2-3 TRBV30 TGTGCCTGGAACGGACAGGGCAGAGATACGCAGTATTTT CAWNGQGRDTQYF
NA NA TRBJ1-5 TRBV4-2 TGTGCCAGCAGCCAAGATCCGGCCGGGAGCAATCAGCCCCAGCATTTT CASSQDPAGSNQPQHF
TRBD2 NA TRBJ2-3 TRBV4-1 TGCGCCAGCAGCTACCTAGCGGGGGGGCCTAAAGATACGCAGTATTTT CASSYLAGGPKDTQYF
NA NA TRBJ1-4 TRBV7-9 TGTGCCAGCAGCCTAGGAGGCGCAGGGGAAAAACTGTTTTTT CASSLGGAGEKLFF
TRBD1 NA TRBJ1-1 TRBV5-5 TGTGCCAGCAGCTTTAGGATCGGACAGGCGAACACTGAAGCTTTCTTT CASSFRIGQANTEAFF
NA NA TRBJ2-7 TRBV28 TGTGCCAGCAGTTTCGGCAGGGTCTCCTACGAGCAGTACTTC CASSFGRVSYEQYF
NA few TRBJ1-2 TRBV28 TGTGCCAGCAGTCTGGGAGGCTATGGCTACACCTTC CASSLGGYGYTF
NA once TRBJ2-7 TRBV6-1 TGTGCCAGCAGTGAACTCCGCTACGAGCAGTACTTC CASSELRYEQYF
NA NA TRBJ1-5 TRBV18 TGTGCCAGCTCACCAATAGCCTATAGCAATCAGCCCCAGCATTTT CASSPIAYSNQPQHF
TRBD1 NA TRBJ2-5 TRBV7-9 TGTGCCAGCAGCTCCCAACGGACAGGGGATGGGGGGACCCAGTACTTC CASSSQRTGDGGTQYF
TRBD2 NA TRBJ2-4 TRBV7-9 TGTGCCAGCCTAGGGACTAGCGGTGACCTAGCCAAAAACATTCAGTACTTC CASLGTSGDLAKNIQYF
NA NA TRBJ2-2 TRBV27 TGTGCCAGCAGTTTGGTTAGCGGGGAGCTGTTTTTT CASSLVSGELFF
NA NA TRBJ1-2 TRBV28 TGTGCCAGCAGTTTTTGGACGGCGGGGGCTTATGGCTACACCTTC CASSFWTAGAYGYTF
NA once TRBJ1-2 TRBV28 TGTGCCAGCAGTAGGGGCAGGGACATGTTTGGCTACACCTTC CASSRGRDMFGYTF
NA NA TRBJ2-7 TRBV9 TGTGCCAGCAGCCCGGGTGGGTACGAGCAGTACTTC CASSPGGYEQYF
NA few TRBJ2-4 TRBV2 TGTGCCAGCAGTGGGCAGCGACTAGCCAAAAACATTCAGTACTTC CASSGQRLAKNIQYF
NA once TRBJ1-6 TRBV6-5 TGTGGCGCCCGTGGGTGGGGGCCTAATAATTCACCCCTCCACTTT CGARGWGPNNSPLHF
TRBD2 once TRBJ2-7 TRBV5-6 TGTGCCAGCACCCGTTGGGCGGGGGTTTACGAGCAGTACTTC CASTRWAGVYEQYF
NA NA TRBJ2-7 TRBV13 TGTGCCAGCAGCTTAAGGGGTAACGAGCAGTACTTC CASSLRGNEQYF